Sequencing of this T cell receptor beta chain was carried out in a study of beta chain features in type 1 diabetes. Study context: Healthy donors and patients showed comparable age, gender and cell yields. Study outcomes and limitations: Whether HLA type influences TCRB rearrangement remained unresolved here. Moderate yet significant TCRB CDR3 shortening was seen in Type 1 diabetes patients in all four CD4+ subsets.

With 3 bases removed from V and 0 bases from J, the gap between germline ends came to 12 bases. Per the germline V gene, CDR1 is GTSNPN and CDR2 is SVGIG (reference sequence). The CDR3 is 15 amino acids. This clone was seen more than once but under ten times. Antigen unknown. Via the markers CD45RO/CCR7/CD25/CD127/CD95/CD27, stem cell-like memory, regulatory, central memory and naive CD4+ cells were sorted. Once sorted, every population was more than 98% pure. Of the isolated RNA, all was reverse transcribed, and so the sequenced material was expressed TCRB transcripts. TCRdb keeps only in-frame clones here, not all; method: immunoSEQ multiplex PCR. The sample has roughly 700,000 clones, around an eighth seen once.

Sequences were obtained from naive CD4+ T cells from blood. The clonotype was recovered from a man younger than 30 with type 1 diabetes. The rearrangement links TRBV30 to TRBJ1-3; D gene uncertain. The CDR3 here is CAWSAASFSGNTIYF. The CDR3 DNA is TGTGCCTGGAGCGCCGCCAGTTTCTCTGGAAACACCATATATTTT.